One and the same sample provided the 9 T cell receptor beta chains below, sequenced in a study of regulatory dendritic cells for organ transplantation. Allogeneic regulatory or mature dendritic cells were co-cultured for about 5 days with CFSE-labeled sorted T cells at 1:10. Measured with immunoSEQ multiplex PCR; TCRdb has only the in-frame clones, and not every one. Among approximately 10,000 clones, about 81% were seen once, and the ten largest hold over 2.5%. Their target antigens are unknown. Material: memory CD4+ T cells from blood cultured with regulatory dendritic cells. The subset was: CD45RO+ memory T cells. These TCRs come from a human donor in good health.

The chain links TRBV7-2 to TRBJ1-1; 8 bases agree with TRBD1. The V segment lost 5 bases and the J segment 1 base; nucleotides outside the gene matches: 9. The CDR3 sequence is 16 residues long. CDR1 and CDR2 (germline): SGHTA, FQGNSA. The chain's CDR3 is CASSPDSGTGNTEAFF. The CDR3 region has the DNA TGTGCCAGCAGCCCCGATTCCGGGACAGGGAACACTGAAGCTTTCTTT.

This rearrangement joins TRBV6-5 to TRBJ2-1; TRBD2 matches 7 bases. CDR3 length: 15 residues. The V segment lost 5 bases and the J segment 7 bases; nucleotides outside the gene matches: 11. CDR1 MNHEY and CDR2 SVGAGI come from the germline V gene. Here the CDR3 reads CASSRDYDTRNEQFF. Written as DNA, the CDR3 is TGTGCCAGCAGTCGGGACTACGATACTCGGAATGAGCAGTTCTTC.

This clone was seen a handful of times. The rearrangement joins TRBV27 to TRBJ1-1; D is ambiguous. The germline gives CDR1 MNHEY, CDR2 SMNVEV (reference sequence). The CDR3 sequence is 13 residues long. Trimming removed 5 bases from V and 1 base from J, with 8 bases in between. The CDR3 DNA reads as TGTGCCAGCAGTCTTACAAGGAACACTGAAGCTTTCTTT. It codes for CASSLTRNTEAFF.

The chain employs TRBV10-3 and TRBJ2-2; 11 positions agree with TRBD2. CDR1 is ENHRY, CDR2 SYGVKD, per germline. The V segment lost 0 bases and the J segment 5 bases; nucleotides outside the gene matches: 8. This CDR3 is 18 amino acids long. CDR3 sequence (DNA): TGTGCCATCAGTGAGTCGGTAGCGGGGGGGCCTTGGACCGGGGAGCTGTTTTTT. Protein product: CAISESVAGGPWTGELFF.

This clone occurred once. The V gene is TRBV7-9, the J gene TRBJ1-5; TRBD1 matches 7 bases. The junction had 4 bases not matched to a gene; V was cut back by 3 bases and J by 8 bases. The CDR3 is 13 residues long. Germline V gene sequence: CDR1 SEHNR, CDR2 FQNEAQ (reference sequence). The CDR3 spells CASSFGQGEPQHF. DNA for the CDR3: TGTGCCAGCAGCTTCGGGCAGGGGGAGCCCCAGCATTTT.

The chain is built from TRBV7-2 and TRBJ1-4, with D possibly matching TRBD1 (5 bases). The germline CDR1 and CDR2 sequences are SGHTA and FQGNSA. This CDR3 region has 15 residues. V was trimmed by 0 bases and J by 10 bases, leaving 15 bases between them. The chain's CDR3 is CASSLAVGLRGKLFF. The CDR3 DNA is TGTGCCAGCAGCTTAGCCGTCGGCCTTAGGGGAAAACTGTTTTTT.

The V gene is TRBV4-1, the J gene TRBJ2-3; 9 bases agree with TRBD2. The CDR3 runs to 17 residues. Looked up from germline, CDR1 is MGHRA and CDR2 is YSYEKL. After removal of 2 bases from V and 5 bases from J, the junction contained 11 bases not matched to a gene. CDR3 residues: CASSQTLGAGGQDTQYF. Here the CDR3 DNA reads TGCGCCAGCAGCCAAACTCTTGGGGCGGGGGGGCAAGATACGCAGTATTTT.

This chain links TRBV4-3 with TRBJ1-6; weak D call: TRBD1 (5 bases). V gave up 0 bases and J gave up 7 bases, with 10 bases separating them. The CDR3 has 15 residues. Per germline, CDR1 LGHNA and CDR2 YSLEER. CDR3 in amino acids: CASSQEKTANSPLHF. DNA of the CDR3: TGCGCCAGCAGCCAAGAAAAGACAGCAAATTCACCCCTCCACTTT.

By sample share, this clone is large (0.1 to 1%). The chain links TRBV27 to TRBJ1-3; TRBD1 matches at 9 bases. Per the germline V gene, CDR1 is MNHEY and CDR2 is SMNVEV (reference sequence). The CDR3 loop spans 15 amino acids. V lost 6 bases, J lost 0 bases, and 3 bases stayed unmatched. The CDR3 DNA is TGTGCCAGCAGGAGGACAGGGGACTCTGGAAACACCATATATTTT. Its protein product is CASRRTGDSGNTIYF.